One TCR beta chain is described in this entry. Its target is unknown. The data derive from a study of cytomegalovirus exposure and HLA in healthy donors. Study results and limitations: In a later analysis, CMV-associated beta chains were mostly HLA-associated, it appeared. Data from an earlier analysis indicated that most TCR beta V segments were productive either about 90% or about 30% of the time.

There are 12 residues in the CDR3. Germline assignment: CDR1 SGHTA and CDR2 FQGNSA. V lost 2 bases, J lost 5 bases, and 4 bases lay in between. PCR employed 60 Vbeta and 13 Jbeta primers. TCRdb's copy holds only in-frame clones and misses some; the assay was immunoSEQ multiplex PCR. This table holds around 120,000 clones, around 83% found once. This TCR derives from a man between 50 and 59 years old in good health and CMV-seronegative. This rearrangement joins TRBV7-2 to TRBJ1-5; no definite D call. Sequences were obtained from PBMCs. Here the CDR3 DNA reads TGTGCCAGCAGCTTACCCTATCAGCCCCAGCATTTT. This translates into CASSLPYQPQHF.